Listed below are T cell receptor beta chains from one sample, sequenced in a study of blood T cells in healthy people across ages. TCRdb ran MiXCR on the 5' RACE reads and lists one entry per CDR3 protein. This table has approximately 900,000 distinct CDR3 sequences, roughly 48% appearing once. What was sequenced was blood. These receptors originate from a man in his thirties or forties in good health. CDR3s include the opening cysteine and the closing phenylalanine or tryptophan. Fields, in order: J gene, D gene, clone size, V gene, CDR3 protein, CDR3 DNA. A D gene is named only where the DNA matches it firmly. Clone size is stated in some rows and not others, as once, few, many or a class when expanded.

>TRBJ1-2|.|.|TRBV7-9
CASSPPGEPGYTF
TGTGCCAGCAGCCCCCCCGGCGAGCCTGGCTACACCTTC
>TRBJ2-3|.|.|TRBV7-2
CASRGATTDTQYF
TGTGCCAGCAGAGGGGCCACCACAGATACGCAGTATTTT
>TRBJ2-7|.|many|TRBV7-2
CASSLAGGASYEQYF
TGTGCCAGCAGCTTAGCCGGTGGCGCATCCTACGAGCAGTACTTC
>TRBJ2-1|.|.|TRBV3-1
CASSKKSRGAGDNEQFF
TGTGCCAGCAGCAAGAAAAGTAGGGGGGCAGGGGACAATGAGCAGTTCTTC
>TRBJ2-2|.|.|TRBV7-3
CASSSGVGNTGELFF
TGTGCCAGCAGCTCAGGGGTGGGAAACACCGGGGAGCTGTTTTTT
>TRBJ2-7|.|.|TRBV7-9
CASVTVYYEQYF
TGTGCCAGCGTGACCGTTTACTACGAGCAGTACTTC
>TRBJ2-7|.|.|TRBV7-9
CASSLISTSSYEQYF
TGTGCCAGCAGCTTAATTTCTACTAGCTCCTACGAGCAGTACTTC
>TRBJ1-3|.|.|TRBV5-1
CATKPSSSGNTIYF
TGCGCCACCAAACCCAGTTCCTCTGGAAACACCATATATTTT
>TRBJ2-7|TRBD1|few|TRBV3-1
CASSRNSWYARDRGHEQYF
TGTGCCAGCAGCCGCAACTCATGGTACGCCCGGGACAGGGGCCACGAGCAGTACTTC
>TRBJ2-7|.|.|TRBV29-1
CSVEETTPYEQYF
TGCAGCGTTGAAGAAACTACACCCTACGAGCAGTACTTC
>TRBJ1-5|.|once|TRBV10-3
CAISEGQKGGQPQHF
TGTGCCATCAGTGAGGGACAAAAGGGCGGTCAGCCCCAGCATTTT
>TRBJ2-1|.|.|TRBV28
CASSLYWAGSSYNEQFF
TGTGCCAGCAGTTTGTACTGGGCGGGGAGCTCCTACAATGAGCAGTTCTTC
>TRBJ2-3|.|.|TRBV24-1
CATSGLRATTDTQYF
TGTGCCACCAGTGGTCTCCGGGCCACCACAGATACGCAGTATTTT
>TRBJ2-7|.|.|TRBV20-1
CSARVPRTGAYEQYF
TGCAGTGCTAGAGTCCCCAGGACGGGGGCCTACGAGCAGTACTTC
>TRBJ1-3|.|.|TRBV20-1
CSADTARGGNTIYF
TGCAGTGCTGACACGGCGAGGGGAGGAAACACCATATATTTT
>TRBJ1-2|.|few|TRBV29-1
CSVEHDKGPGYTF
TGCAGCGTTGAACACGACAAAGGGCCTGGCTACACCTTC
>TRBJ2-1|.|.|TRBV3-1
CASSQGVSLGQFF
TGTGCCAGCAGCCAAGGGGTTTCTCTGGGGCAGTTCTTC
>TRBJ2-5|TRBD1|few|TRBV25-1
CASSFPGQKQETQYF
TGTGCCAGCAGTTTTCCGGGACAGAAGCAAGAGACCCAGTACTTC
>TRBJ1-4|.|.|TRBV19
CASADGATNEKLFF
TGTGCCAGTGCTGACGGTGCAACTAATGAAAAACTGTTTTTT
>TRBJ2-7|TRBD2|.|TRBV4-3
CASSQDPGLADYEQYF
TGCGCCAGCAGCCAAGACCCAGGACTAGCGGACTACGAGCAGTACTTC
>TRBJ1-1|.|once|TRBV5-1
CASSLGQDEAFF
TGCGCCAGCAGCTTGGGACAAGATGAAGCTTTCTTT
>TRBJ2-3|.|.|TRBV7-2
CASRLGGGPQHTQYF
TGTGCCAGCAGGTTAGGGGGGGGCCCTCAACATACGCAGTATTTT
>TRBJ2-7|.|.|TRBV20-1
CSARDRVSLYEQYF
TGCAGTGCTAGAGATCGGGTCAGCCTCTACGAGCAGTACTTC
>TRBJ2-7|.|.|TRBV9
CASSVAPTGNYEQYF
TGTGCCAGCAGCGTAGCCCCGACAGGCAACTACGAGCAGTACTTC
>TRBJ1-6|.|.|TRBV12-3/TRBV12-4
CATSLRNSPLHF
TGTGCCACCTCTCTTCGTAATTCACCCCTCCACTTT
>TRBJ2-5|.|few|TRBV20-1
CSARPGRNQETQYF
TGCAGTGCTAGACCGGGACGTAACCAAGAGACCCAGTACTTC
>TRBJ2-7|TRBD1|few|TRBV9
CASSVPGTGAYEQYF
TGTGCCAGCAGCGTACCCGGGACAGGGGCCTACGAGCAGTACTTC
>TRBJ2-7|.|.|TRBV14
CASSHSPKVPPYEQYF
TGTGCCAGCAGCCACTCCCCCAAGGTCCCGCCCTACGAGCAGTACTTC
>TRBJ2-3|TRBD2|.|TRBV11-3
CASHGRGDTQYF
TGTGCCAGCCACGGGAGGGGAGATACGCAGTATTTT
>TRBJ2-2|.|.|TRBV28
CASSLSVDTGDTGELFF
TGTGCCAGCAGTTTATCGGTAGACACCGGAGATACCGGGGAGCTGTTTTTT
>TRBJ2-7|TRBD1|few|TRBV5-1
CASSDGTGPPYEQYF
TGCGCCAGCAGCGATGGGACAGGGCCACCCTACGAGCAGTACTTC
>TRBJ1-1|TRBD1|.|TRBV27
CASRGAGGDTEAFF
TGTGCCAGCAGGGGAGCAGGGGGCGACACTGAAGCTTTCTTT
>TRBJ1-1|TRBD1|few|TRBV13
CASRLGQENTEAFF
TGTGCCAGCAGGCTGGGACAGGAGAACACTGAAGCTTTCTTT
>TRBJ2-7|.|.|TRBV6-2/TRBV6-3
CASSYLASLNHEQYF
TGTGCCAGCAGTTACTTAGCGAGTTTGAACCACGAGCAGTACTTC
>TRBJ2-3|TRBD1|.|TRBV27
CASSLRGTGFTDTQYF
TGTGCCAGCAGTTTACGTGGGACAGGGTTCACAGATACGCAGTATTTT
>TRBJ2-6|.|few|TRBV13
CASSQTKAGANVLTF
TGTGCCAGCAGCCAGACGAAGGCTGGGGCCAACGTCCTGACTTTC
>TRBJ1-2|.|.|TRBV28
CASTKGHQYGYTF
TGTGCCAGCACCAAGGGACACCAGTATGGCTACACCTTC